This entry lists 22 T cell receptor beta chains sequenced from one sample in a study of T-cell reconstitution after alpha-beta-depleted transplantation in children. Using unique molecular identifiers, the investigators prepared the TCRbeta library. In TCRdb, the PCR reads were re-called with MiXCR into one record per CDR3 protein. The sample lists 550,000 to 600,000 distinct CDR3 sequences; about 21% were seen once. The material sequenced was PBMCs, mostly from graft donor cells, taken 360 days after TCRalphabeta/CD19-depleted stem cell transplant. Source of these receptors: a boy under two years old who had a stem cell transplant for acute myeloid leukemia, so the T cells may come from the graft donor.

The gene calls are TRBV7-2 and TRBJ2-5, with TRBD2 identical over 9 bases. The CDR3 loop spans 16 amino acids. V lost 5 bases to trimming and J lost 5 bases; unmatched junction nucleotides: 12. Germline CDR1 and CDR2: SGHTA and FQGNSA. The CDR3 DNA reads TGTGCCAGCAGCCCCGTTGGAGCGGGGGGATTGGAGACCCAGTACTTC. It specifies CASSPVGAGGLETQYF.

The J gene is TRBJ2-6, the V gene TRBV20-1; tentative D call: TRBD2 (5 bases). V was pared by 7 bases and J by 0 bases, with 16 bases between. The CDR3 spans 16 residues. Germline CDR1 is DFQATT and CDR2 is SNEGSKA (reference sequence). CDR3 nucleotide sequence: TGCAGTGTGTGGACGGTCGGGATCTCTGGGGCCAACGTCCTGACTTTC. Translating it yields CSVWTVGISGANVLTF.

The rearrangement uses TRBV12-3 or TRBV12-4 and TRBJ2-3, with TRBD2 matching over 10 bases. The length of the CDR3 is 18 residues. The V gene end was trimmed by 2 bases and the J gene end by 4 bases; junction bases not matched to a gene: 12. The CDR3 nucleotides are TGTGCCAGCAGTTTAACGCGGCTTTTCAGCGGGGGGGCAGATACGCAGTATTTT. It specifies CASSLTRLFSGGADTQYF.

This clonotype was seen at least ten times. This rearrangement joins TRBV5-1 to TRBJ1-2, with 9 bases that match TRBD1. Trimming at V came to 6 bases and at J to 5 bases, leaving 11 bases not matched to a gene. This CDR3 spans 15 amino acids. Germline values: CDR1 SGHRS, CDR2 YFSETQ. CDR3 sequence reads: CASTNPGQGSYGYTF. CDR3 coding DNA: TGCGCCAGCACAAACCCGGGACAGGGTTCGTATGGCTACACCTTC.

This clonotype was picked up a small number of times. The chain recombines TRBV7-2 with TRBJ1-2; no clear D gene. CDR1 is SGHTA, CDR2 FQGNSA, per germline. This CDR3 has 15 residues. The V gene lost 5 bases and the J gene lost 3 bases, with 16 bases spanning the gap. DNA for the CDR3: TGTGCCAGCAGCGTCGACCCCTCGGGCGACTATGGCTACACCTTC. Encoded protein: CASSVDPSGDYGYTF.

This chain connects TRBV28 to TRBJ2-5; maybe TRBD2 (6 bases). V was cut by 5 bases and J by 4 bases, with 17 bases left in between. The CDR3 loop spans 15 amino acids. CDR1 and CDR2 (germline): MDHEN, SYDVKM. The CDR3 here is CASSGRDWRRETQYF. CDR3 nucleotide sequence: TGTGCCAGCAGTGGCCGGGACTGGAGGAGAGAGACCCAGTACTTC.

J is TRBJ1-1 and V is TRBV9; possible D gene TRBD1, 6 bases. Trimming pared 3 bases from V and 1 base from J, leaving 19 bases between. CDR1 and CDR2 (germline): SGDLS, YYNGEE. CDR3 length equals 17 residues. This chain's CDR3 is CASSAPLGWDKNTEAFF. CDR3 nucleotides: TGTGCCAGCAGCGCACCCTTAGGTTGGGACAAGAACACTGAAGCTTTCTTT.

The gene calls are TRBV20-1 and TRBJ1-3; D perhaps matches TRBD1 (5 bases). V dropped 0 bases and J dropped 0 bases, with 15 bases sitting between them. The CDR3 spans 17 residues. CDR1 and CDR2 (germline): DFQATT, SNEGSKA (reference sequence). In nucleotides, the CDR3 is TGCAGTGCTAGAGAACGGACACCCTCCGTCTCTGGAAACACCATATATTTT. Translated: CSARERTPSVSGNTIYF.

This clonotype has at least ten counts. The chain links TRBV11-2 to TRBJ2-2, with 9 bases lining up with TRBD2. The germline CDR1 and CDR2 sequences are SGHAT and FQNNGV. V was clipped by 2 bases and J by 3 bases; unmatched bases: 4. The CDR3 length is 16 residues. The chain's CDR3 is CASSLRLAGYTGELFF. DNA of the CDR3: TGTGCCAGCAGCTTAAGGCTAGCGGGATACACCGGGGAGCTGTTTTTT.

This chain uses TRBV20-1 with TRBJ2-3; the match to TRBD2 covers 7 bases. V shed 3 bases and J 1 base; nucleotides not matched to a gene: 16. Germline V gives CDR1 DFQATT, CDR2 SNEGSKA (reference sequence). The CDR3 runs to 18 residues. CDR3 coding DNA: TGCAGTGCTAGCCCTATAACCATGGAAGCGGGGCGCACAGATACGCAGTATTTT. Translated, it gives CSASPITMEAGRTDTQYF.

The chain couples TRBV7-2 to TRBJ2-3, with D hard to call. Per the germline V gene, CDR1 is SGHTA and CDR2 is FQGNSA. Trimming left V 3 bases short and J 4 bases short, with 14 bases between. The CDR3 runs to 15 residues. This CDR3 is CASSLLRGSPDTQYF. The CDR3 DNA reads TGTGCCAGCAGCTTGCTCCGCGGCAGTCCAGATACGCAGTATTTT.

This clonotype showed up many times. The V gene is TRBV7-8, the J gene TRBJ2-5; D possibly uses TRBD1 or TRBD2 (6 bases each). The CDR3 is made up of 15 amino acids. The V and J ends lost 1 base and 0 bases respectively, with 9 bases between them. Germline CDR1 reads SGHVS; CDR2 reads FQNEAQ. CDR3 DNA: TGTGCCAGCAGCTTAGGCGGGACAAACCAAGAGACCCAGTACTTC. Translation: CASSLGGTNQETQYF.

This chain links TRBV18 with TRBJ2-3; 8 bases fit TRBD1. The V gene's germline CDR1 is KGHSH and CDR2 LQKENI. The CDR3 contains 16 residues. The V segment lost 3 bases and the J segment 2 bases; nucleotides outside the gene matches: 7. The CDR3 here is CASSPEQGADTDTQYF. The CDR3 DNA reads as TGTGCCAGCTCACCGGAGCAGGGGGCAGACACAGATACGCAGTATTTT.

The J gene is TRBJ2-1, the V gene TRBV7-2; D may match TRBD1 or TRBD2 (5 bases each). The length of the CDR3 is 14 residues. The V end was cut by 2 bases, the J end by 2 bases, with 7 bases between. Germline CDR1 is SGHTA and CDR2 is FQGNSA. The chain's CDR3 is CASSLMGAYNEQFF. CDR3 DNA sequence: TGTGCCAGCAGCTTAATGGGGGCCTACAATGAGCAGTTCTTC.

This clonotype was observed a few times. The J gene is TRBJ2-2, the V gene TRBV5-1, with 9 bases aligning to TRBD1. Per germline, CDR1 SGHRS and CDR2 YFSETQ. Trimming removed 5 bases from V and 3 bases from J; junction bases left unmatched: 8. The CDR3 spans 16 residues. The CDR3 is CASRLTGGLDTGELFF. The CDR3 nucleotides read TGCGCCAGCAGGCTAACAGGGGGCCTCGACACCGGGGAGCTGTTTTTT.

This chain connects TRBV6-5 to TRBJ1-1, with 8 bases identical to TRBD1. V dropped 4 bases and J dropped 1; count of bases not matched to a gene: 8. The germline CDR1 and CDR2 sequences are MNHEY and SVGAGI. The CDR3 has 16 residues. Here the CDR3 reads CASSSPGQESNTEAFF. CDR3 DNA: TGTGCCAGCAGTTCACCGGGACAGGAGTCGAACACTGAAGCTTTCTTT.

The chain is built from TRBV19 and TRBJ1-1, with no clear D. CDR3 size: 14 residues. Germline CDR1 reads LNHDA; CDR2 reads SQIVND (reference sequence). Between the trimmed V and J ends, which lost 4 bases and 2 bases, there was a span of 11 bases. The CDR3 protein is CASSSETNNTEAFF. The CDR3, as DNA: TGTGCCAGTAGTAGTGAGACAAATAACACTGAAGCTTTCTTT.

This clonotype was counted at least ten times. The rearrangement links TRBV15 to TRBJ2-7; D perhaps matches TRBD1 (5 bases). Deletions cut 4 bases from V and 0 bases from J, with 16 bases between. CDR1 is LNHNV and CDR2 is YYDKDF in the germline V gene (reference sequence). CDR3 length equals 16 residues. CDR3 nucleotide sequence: TGTGCCACCAGCACCCGGGTGACAGTCAGCTCCTACGAGCAGTACGTC. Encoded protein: CATSTRVTVSSYEQYV.

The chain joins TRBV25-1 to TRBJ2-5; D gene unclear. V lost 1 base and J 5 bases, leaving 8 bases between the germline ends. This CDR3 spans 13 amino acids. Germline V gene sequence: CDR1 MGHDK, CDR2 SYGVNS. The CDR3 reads CASSESHRETQYF. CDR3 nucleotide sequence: TGTGCCAGCAGTGAATCCCATAGGGAGACCCAGTACTTC.

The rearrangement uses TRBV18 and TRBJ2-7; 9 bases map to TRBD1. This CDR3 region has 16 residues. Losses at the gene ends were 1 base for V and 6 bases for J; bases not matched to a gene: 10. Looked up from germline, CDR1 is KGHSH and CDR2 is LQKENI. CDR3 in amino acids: CASSPRGQGVWGEQYV. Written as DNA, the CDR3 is TGTGCCAGCTCACCACGGGGACAGGGTGTTTGGGGCGAGCAGTACGTC.

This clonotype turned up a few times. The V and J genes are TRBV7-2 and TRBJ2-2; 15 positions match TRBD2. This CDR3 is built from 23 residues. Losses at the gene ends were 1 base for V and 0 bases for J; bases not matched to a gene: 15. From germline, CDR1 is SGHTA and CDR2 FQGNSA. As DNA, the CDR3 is TGTGCCAGCAGCTTAGGGAATTTCGGCTTGGGACTAGCGGGGGGTTCGAACACCGGGGAGCTGTTTTTT. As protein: CASSLGNFGLGLAGGSNTGELFF.

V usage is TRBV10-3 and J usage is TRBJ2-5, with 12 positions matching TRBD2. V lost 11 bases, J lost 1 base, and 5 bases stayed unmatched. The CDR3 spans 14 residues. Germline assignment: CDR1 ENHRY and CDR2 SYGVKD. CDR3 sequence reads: CASGLAGSQETQYF. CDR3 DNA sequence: TGTGCCTCTGGACTAGCGGGGTCCCAAGAGACCCAGTACTTC.